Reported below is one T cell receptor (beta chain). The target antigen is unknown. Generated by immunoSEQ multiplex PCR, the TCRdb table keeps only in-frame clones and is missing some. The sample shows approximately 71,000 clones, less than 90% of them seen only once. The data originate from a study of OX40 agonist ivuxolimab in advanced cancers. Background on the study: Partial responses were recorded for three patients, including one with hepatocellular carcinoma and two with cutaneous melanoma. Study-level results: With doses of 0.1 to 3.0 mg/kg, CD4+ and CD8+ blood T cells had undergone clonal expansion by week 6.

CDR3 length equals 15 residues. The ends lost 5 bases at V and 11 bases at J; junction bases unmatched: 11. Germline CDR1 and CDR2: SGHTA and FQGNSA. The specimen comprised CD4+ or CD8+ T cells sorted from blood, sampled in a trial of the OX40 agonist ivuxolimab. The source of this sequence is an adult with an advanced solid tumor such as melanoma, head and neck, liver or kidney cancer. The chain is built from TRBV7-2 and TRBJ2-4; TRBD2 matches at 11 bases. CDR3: CASSPSRGLAAFQYF. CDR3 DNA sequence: TGTGCCAGCAGCCCTTCGAGGGGACTAGCGGCTTTTCAGTACTTC.